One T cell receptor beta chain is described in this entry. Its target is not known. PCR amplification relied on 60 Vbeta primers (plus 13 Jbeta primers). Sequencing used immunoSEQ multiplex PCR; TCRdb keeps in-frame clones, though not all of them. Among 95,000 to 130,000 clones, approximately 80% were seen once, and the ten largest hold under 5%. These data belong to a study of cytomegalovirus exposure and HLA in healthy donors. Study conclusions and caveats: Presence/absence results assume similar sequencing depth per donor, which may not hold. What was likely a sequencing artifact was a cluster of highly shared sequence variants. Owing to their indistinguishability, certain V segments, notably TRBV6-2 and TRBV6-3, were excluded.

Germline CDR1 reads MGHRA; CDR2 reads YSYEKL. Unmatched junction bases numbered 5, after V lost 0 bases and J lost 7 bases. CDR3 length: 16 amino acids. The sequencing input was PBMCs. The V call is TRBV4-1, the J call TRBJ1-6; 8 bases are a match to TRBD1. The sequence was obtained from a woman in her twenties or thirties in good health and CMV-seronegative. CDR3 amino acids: CASSQDPGQVNSPLHF. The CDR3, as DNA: TGCGCCAGCAGCCAAGATCCGGGACAGGTGAATTCACCCCTCCACTTT.